This TCR beta chain was sequenced in a study of Ad26.COV2.S vaccination and SARS-CoV-2 variants. The wider study: The Ad26.COV2.S arm of the COV1001 trial was where the donor was placed. The study's findings and limits: Total T cell responses, in the TCR breadth and depth analyses, may have been underestimated. Vaccinees reportedly had broad spike-specific CD8+ and CD4+ T cell responses.

This sample's treatment: around 19 received Ad26.COV2.S at low or high dose, single or two shots; 5 received placebo; per-sample allocation not given. Day 63 after the first injection of vaccine or placebo was the sampling time. Adults aged 18-55 years in Boston included the donor. Assay used: immunoSEQ multiplex PCR; TCRdb lists only in-frame clones, some missing. The sample has about 480,000 clones; around nine tenths are singletons. This clone came up once. Its antigen is currently unknown. V was pared by 1 base and J by 7 bases, with 4 bases of the junction left unmatched. The CDR3 loop spans 14 amino acids. Germline V CDR1 and CDR2: MGHRA, YSYEKL.

Sequences were derived from peripheral blood, sampled in a trial of Ad26.COV2.S vaccine versus placebo. The sequence came from a person aged 18 to 59 who received the Ad26.COV2.S COVID-19 vaccine or a placebo. This rearrangement joins TRBV4-1 to TRBJ1-1; 9 bases are shared with TRBD1. The CDR3 is CASSQVQGALEAFF. Here the CDR3 DNA reads TGCGCCAGCAGCCAAGTACAGGGGGCTCTTGAAGCTTTCTTT.